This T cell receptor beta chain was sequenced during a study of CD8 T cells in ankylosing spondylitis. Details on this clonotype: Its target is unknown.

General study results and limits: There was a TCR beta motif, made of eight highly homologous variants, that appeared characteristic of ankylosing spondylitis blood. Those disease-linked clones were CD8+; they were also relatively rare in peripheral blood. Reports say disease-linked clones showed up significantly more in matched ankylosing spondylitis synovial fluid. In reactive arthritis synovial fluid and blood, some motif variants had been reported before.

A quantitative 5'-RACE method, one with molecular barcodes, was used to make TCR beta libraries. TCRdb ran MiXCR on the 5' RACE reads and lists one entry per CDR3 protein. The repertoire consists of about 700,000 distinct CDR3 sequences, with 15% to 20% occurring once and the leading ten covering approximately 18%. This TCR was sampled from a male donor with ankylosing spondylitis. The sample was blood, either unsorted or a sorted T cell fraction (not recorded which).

The CDR3 sequence is CSVAQDSSTDTQYF. The CDR3 DNA is TGCAGCGTTGCCCAGGACAGCAGCACAGATACGCAGTATTTT. The rearrangement joins TRBV29-1 to TRBJ2-3, with D possibly matching TRBD1 (6 bases). This CDR3 region has 14 residues. Germline-derived CDR1 and CDR2 are SQVTM and ANQGSEA. Deletions cut 4 bases from V and 0 bases from J, with 11 bases between.